A selection of T cell receptor beta chains follows, all from one sample in a study of T cells in Graves' hyperthyroidism and ophthalmopathy. TCRdb reanalysed the multiplex PCR reads using MiXCR and keeps one entry per CDR3 protein. The sample holds about 400,000 distinct CDR3 sequences, roughly 14% seen once. Material for sequencing was blood. The receptors come from a woman aged 18-29 years with Graves' hyperthyroidism that later progressed to Graves' ophthalmopathy. CDR3s include the opening cysteine and the closing phenylalanine or tryptophan. D genes are given only for firm matches. Only part of the rows carry a size: once, few, many, or a class if the clone is expanded.

TRBJ2-5,TRBV29-1,TRBD2,-,TGCAGCGTTGCTAGCGGGGGCGCGGCTCAGACCCAGTACTTC,CSVASGGAAQTQYF
TRBJ2-7,TRBV9,-,-,TGTGCCAGCAGCGTGGGACCGCTCCTAATCTACGAGCAGTACTTC,CASSVGPLLIYEQYF
TRBJ2-2,TRBV3-1,TRBD2,-,TGTGCCAGCAGCTCCCGGGCTACTAGCGGGAGGGAGAACACCGGGGAGCTGTTTTTT,CASSSRATSGRENTGELFF
TRBJ2-1,TRBV5-1,-,many,TGCGCCAGCAGTCCAGGGGTTAGCAATGAGCAGTTCTTC,CASSPGVSNEQFF
TRBJ2-3,TRBV30,-,-,TGTGCCTGGAGTGTAGTGGCGGCCGGAGATACGCAGTATTTT,CAWSVVAAGDTQYF
TRBJ2-1,TRBV9,-,few,TGTGCCAGCAGCGTAGTTCAGGGGGGTGAGCAGTTCTTC,CASSVVQGGEQFF
TRBJ1-2,TRBV6-1,-,few,TGTGCCAGCAGCCGGGATAGATCGGACTATGGCTACACCTTC,CASSRDRSDYGYTF
TRBJ1-4,TRBV28,-,-,TGTGCCAGCAGTTTAGTAGGGGCGACTAATGAAAAACTGTTTTTT,CASSLVGATNEKLFF
TRBJ2-5,TRBV7-9,TRBD2,few,TGTGCCAGCAGCTCCCCCCCGGGACTAGCGGAGGCCCAGTACTTC,CASSSPPGLAEAQYF
TRBJ2-7,TRBV20-1,-,many,TGCAGTGCTAGAGCTCCTCCCTCCGAGCAGTACTTC,CSARAPPSEQYF
TRBJ2-5,TRBV20-1,-,few,TGCGGTGCTAGAGCAGCGGGCGGGGAGACCCAGTACTTC,CGARAAGGETQYF
TRBJ1-5,TRBV18,-,few,TGTGCCAGCTCAGAGAATTATAGCAATCAGCCCCAGCATTTT,CASSENYSNQPQHF
TRBJ2-3,TRBV6-1,TRBD2,-,TGTGCCAGCAGAGAAAAAGGGTTGACTAGCTCCGGAACAGATACGCAGTATTTT,CASREKGLTSSGTDTQYF
TRBJ1-5,TRBV20-1,-,many,TGCAGTGCTAGAGTAGGGGGGTCCCTGGGGCCCCAGCATTTT,CSARVGGSLGPQHF
TRBJ2-3,TRBV20-1,TRBD2,many,TGCAGTGCCGACTCGGAAGCGGGGGAGGGGGATACGCAGTATTTT,CSADSEAGEGDTQYF
TRBJ1-4,TRBV3-1,-,-,TGTGCCAGCAGCCGAGTAAGTGAAAAACTGTTTTTT,CASSRVSEKLFF
TRBJ1-2,TRBV28,-,many,TGTGCCAGCAATTTGCCTCCTTTTGGGTCGGATGGCTACACCTTC,CASNLPPFGSDGYTF
TRBJ2-2,TRBV27,TRBD2,many,TGTGCCAGCTCCTCCCGGGGGGAGGTAGCGGGAGAGGTCGGGGAGCTGTTTTTT,CASSSRGEVAGEVGELFF
TRBJ2-1,TRBV10-3,-,many,TGTGCCATCAGCGGCGGAGTCCGGGGGGCCACCTACAATGAGCAGTTCTTC,CAISGGVRGATYNEQFF
TRBJ1-1,TRBV4-1,-,-,TGCGCCAGCAGCCAAGGGGCAGAGCTGAACACTGAAGCTTTCTTT,CASSQGAELNTEAFF
TRBJ2-7,TRBV18,-,-,TGTGCCAGCTCACTCGCCACAAGGGGATATGGGGACGAGCAGTACTTC,CASSLATRGYGDEQYF
TRBJ2-5,TRBV28,-,few,TGTGCCAGCAGTTCGGGCTATGAGACCCAGTACTTC,CASSSGYETQYF
TRBJ2-7,TRBV13,-,many,TGTGCCAGCAGGTCACAATGGGGGCCGGGGTTGGCTAGGTACGAGCAGTACTTC,CASRSQWGPGLARYEQYF
TRBJ1-1,TRBV7-6,-,many,TGTGCCAGCAGCTTAAGGGTTTACACTGAAGCTTTCTTT,CASSLRVYTEAFF
TRBJ2-1,TRBV20-1,TRBD2,many,TGCAGTGCCCGTACTAGCGGGAGAGGGAATGAGCAGTTCTTC,CSARTSGRGNEQFF
TRBJ2-1,TRBV19,TRBD2,-,TGTGCCAGTAGGGGGACTAGCGTGACCTACAATGAGCAGTTCTTC,CASRGTSVTYNEQFF
TRBJ2-1,TRBV6-1,-,many,TGTGCCAGCAGTGAAAACCAGGGGGGGTACAATGAGCAGTTCTTC,CASSENQGGYNEQFF
TRBJ2-1,TRBV18,TRBD2,many,TGTGCCAGCTCACCGAAAGCGGGAGGGCCGGACAATGAGCAGTTCTTC,CASSPKAGGPDNEQFF
TRBJ2-7,TRBV6-2/TRBV6-3,-,-,TGTGCCAGCAGTTACTTGGCTACCGGATACTACGAACAGTACTTC,CASSYLATGYYEQYF
TRBJ1-2,TRBV28,-,many,TGTGCCAGCAGTTTAGGATTGGGGGGCTATGGCTACACCTTC,CASSLGLGGYGYTF
TRBJ2-7,TRBV2,-,few,TGTGCCAGCAGCCCAAGGGGAAGAAACGAGCAGTACTTC,CASSPRGRNEQYF
TRBJ2-5,TRBV7-2,-,many,TGTGCCAGCAGCTTAGTAGGGGGGCGAGTCGAGACCCAGTACTTC,CASSLVGGRVETQYF
TRBJ2-3,TRBV28,TRBD1,many,TGTGCCAGCAGGGACAGGCGAACAAGCCCCACAGATACGCAGTATTTT,CASRDRRTSPTDTQYF
TRBJ2-1,TRBV18,TRBD2,many,TGTGCCAGCTCACCACCGGGACTAGCGCCCAACTACAATGAGCAGTTCTTC,CASSPPGLAPNYNEQFF
TRBJ2-1,TRBV27,-,few,TGTGCCAGCAGACCGGGGGTATACAATGAGCAGTTCTTC,CASRPGVYNEQFF
TRBJ1-4,TRBV20-1,-,-,TGCAGTGCTATCTCGAAGGAAAAACTGTTTTTT,CSAISKEKLFF
TRBJ1-3,TRBV7-8,-,-,TGTGCCAGCAGCCTAACTCCTCCGGGCTCTGGAAACACCATATATTTT,CASSLTPPGSGNTIYF
TRBJ2-2,TRBV2,TRBD2,-,TGTGCCAGCTGCTGTGGACTAGCGGGAGGGCCGGGCACCGGGGAGCTGTTTTTT,CASCCGLAGGPGTGELFF
TRBJ1-6,TRBV25-1,-,few,TGTGCCAGCAAGGGGGGGGGAGAGTCACCCCTCCACTTT,CASKGGGESPLHF
TRBJ2-7,TRBV5-6,-,-,TGTGCCAGCAGCCTATTGGTGGGAGGAAGATACGAGCAGTACTTC,CASSLLVGGRYEQYF
TRBJ1-2,TRBV28,-,many,TGTGCCAGCAGTTTAAGCGCTAATAACTATGGCTACACCTTC,CASSLSANNYGYTF